Below, 8 T cell receptor beta chains from the same sample are listed, as sequenced in a study of T cell repertoires in cytomegalovirus infection. TCRdb re-called the reads through MiXCR, storing one row per CDR3 protein. The sample shows fewer than 200,000 distinct CDR3 sequences, roughly a fifth of them seen only once. The sequenced sample consisted of PBMCs. The receptors stem from a human donor in good health (CMV status not recorded). Some clones in this sample may be carry-over from other donors' samples.

In this sample, this clonotype turned up a few times. V is TRBV5-1 and J is TRBJ2-6; the D gene is possibly TRBD1 (6 bases). V was cut by 1 base and J by 4 bases, with 15 bases left in between. Germline V CDR1 and CDR2: SGHRS, YFSETQ. This CDR3 has 17 residues. CDR3 DNA: TGCGCCAGCAGCTTGCTGGGGGCGCACCCCGGGGCCAACGTCCTGACTTTC. It codes for CASSLLGAHPGANVLTF.

This clonotype was found a few times. CDR3 in amino acids: CASRGQAGELFF. In nucleotides, the CDR3 is TGTGCCAGTAGGGGACAGGCCGGGGAGCTGTTTTTT. The chain couples TRBV19 to TRBJ2-2; TRBD1 agrees at 8 bases. The CDR3 spans 12 residues. Germline loops: CDR1 LNHDA, CDR2 SQIVND (reference sequence). Trimming removed 6 bases from V and 6 bases from J; junction bases left unmatched: 0.

There are many counts of this clonotype. For the CDR3, the DNA is TGTGCCAGCAGCGCCAGGGAGGGCTACACCTTC. Amino acid sequence: CASSAREGYTF. This chain joins TRBV7-2 and TRBJ1-2; weak D call: TRBD1 (5 bases). The CDR3 has 11 residues. V was trimmed by 5 bases and J by 8 bases, leaving 9 bases between them. Germline V gene lookup returns CDR1 SGHTA and CDR2 FQGNSA.

The chain couples TRBV7-2 to TRBJ2-2; maybe TRBD1 (5 bases). Germline V CDR1 and CDR2: SGHTA, FQGNSA. This CDR3 comprises 15 residues. Trimming took 5 bases from V and 0 from J, leaving 10 bases between them. CDR3 region: CASSPRVTNTGELFF. DNA of the CDR3: TGTGCCAGCAGCCCCAGGGTTACGAACACCGGGGAGCTGTTTTTT.

In this sample, this clonotype turned up a few times. The CDR3 is CASSPVAGAVNTEAFF. Here the CDR3 DNA reads TGTGCCAGCAGCCCGGTCGCAGGGGCGGTGAACACTGAAGCTTTCTTT. The chain couples TRBV5-4 to TRBJ1-1; D is possibly TRBD1 (6 bases). The germline gives CDR1 SGHNT, CDR2 YYREEE (reference sequence). This CDR3 is 16 amino acids long. Trimming pared 4 bases from V and 0 bases from J, leaving 16 bases between.

This clonotype turned up a few times. V and J are TRBV25-1 and TRBJ2-2, with 8 positions matching TRBD1. This CDR3 has 14 residues. CDR1 and CDR2 from the germline V gene are MGHDK and SYGVNS. The V and J ends lost 4 bases and 7 bases, in that order; junction bases with no gene match: 5. The CDR3 DNA follows: TGTGCCAGCAGTGCGGACAGGGCGAACGGGGAGCTGTTTTTT. Translating it yields CASSADRANGELFF.

The V call is TRBV5-6, the J call TRBJ1-2; a possible D gene is TRBD1 (5 bases). The CDR3 loop spans 16 amino acids. V was clipped by 0 bases and J by 0 bases, with 12 bases between them. Per germline, CDR1 SGHDT and CDR2 YYEEEE. In DNA form, the CDR3 reads TGTGCCAGCAGCTTGGGCAGGGTGAAGGCTAACTATGGCTACACCTTC. It yields the protein CASSLGRVKANYGYTF.

This clonotype was observed a handful of times. For the CDR3, the DNA is TGCAGCGTTGAAGAGCCCAGGGGGCCTCGAGAAAAACTGTTTTTT. This gives the protein CSVEEPRGPREKLFF. The chain uses TRBV29-1 and TRBJ1-4; the match to TRBD1 covers 8 bases. The CDR3 spans 15 residues. V shed 0 bases, J shed 8 bases, and the junction held 8 bases outside the gene matches. Germline V gene data show CDR1 as SQVTM and CDR2 as ANQGSEA.